The TCR beta chain described here comes from a study of molecular identifiers for immune sequencing clone quantification. TCRdb recomputed calls from the PCR reads with MiXCR, one row per CDR3 protein. The sample consists of hundreds of thousands of distinct CDR3 sequences, over 25% of them appearing once. Germline loops: CDR1 DFQATT, CDR2 SNEGSKA (reference sequence). This CDR3 comprises 15 residues. Trimming shortened V by 0 bases and J by 0 bases, and 6 bases separated the two germline ends. As regards this clonotype: This may be a read error, as it is one base from a much larger clone.

Sequences were obtained from naive CD8+ T cells from blood, with Jurkat cell RNA spiked in. As to subset: FACS-sorted CD8+CD4-CCR7+CD45RA+ naive T cells. The chain couples TRBV20-1 to TRBJ2-6, with D uncertain. The clonotype comes from a human donor in good health. Some libraries in this study had Jurkat cell RNA spiked in. The DNA for the CDR3 is TGCAGTGCTAGAGATGCGCGCTCTGGGGCCAACGTCCTGACTTTC. It is translated as CSARDARSGANVLTF.